This T cell receptor beta chain was obtained from a study of early T cells in non-severe SARS-CoV-2 infection. In the study overall: Sequencing of bulk RNA from unsorted whole blood was done, without chain pairing.

TCRdb reprocessed the 5' RACE reads via MiXCR and lists one record per CDR3 protein. The sample lists 80,000 or so distinct CDR3 sequences, roughly 15% occurring once. Germline loops: CDR1 LNHDA, CDR2 SQIVND (reference sequence). The CDR3 spans 12 residues. The V end lost 6 bases, the J end lost 1 base, and 6 bases lay between the germline ends. J is TRBJ2-5 and V is TRBV19, with D possibly being TRBD1 (6 bases). The sequence was collected from an adult who was a healthcare worker with PCR-confirmed SARS-CoV-2 infection or an uninfected control (not recorded which). Material for sequencing was whole blood. CDR3 region: CASRQGQETQYF. The DNA for the CDR3 is TGTGCCAGTAGACAGGGCCAAGAGACCCAGTACTTC.